This TCR beta chain derives from a study of cytomegalovirus exposure and HLA in healthy donors. The study ran its PCR with 60 Vbeta and 13 Jbeta primers. Sequenced by immunoSEQ multiplex PCR; TCRdb stores in-frame clones only, minus some. The data hold 180,000 or so clones, with approximately 84% observed a single time. Healthy bone marrow donors made up the donors. This CDR3 is 12 amino acids long. Germline V gene data show CDR1 as SQVTM and CDR2 as ANQGSEA. The ends lost 6 bases at V and 4 bases at J; junction bases unmatched: 4. In regard to this clone: Antigen specificity is unknown.

Study observations and caveats: Some segments of the V type, notably TRBV6-2 and TRBV6-3, were excluded as indistinguishable. Later analysis showed TCR association rates varying by HLA locus, highest for DRB1 and lowest for HLA-C. The majority of TCR sequences were rare, yet some public TCRs appeared in many donors.

This chain links TRBV29-1 with TRBJ1-2; 8 positions agree with TRBD1. Sequences were obtained from PBMCs. The sequence derives from a female donor in good health and CMV-seronegative. CDR3 DNA sequence: TGCAGCGTCGGACAGGGCTCCTATGGCTACACCTTC. Protein product: CSVGQGSYGYTF.